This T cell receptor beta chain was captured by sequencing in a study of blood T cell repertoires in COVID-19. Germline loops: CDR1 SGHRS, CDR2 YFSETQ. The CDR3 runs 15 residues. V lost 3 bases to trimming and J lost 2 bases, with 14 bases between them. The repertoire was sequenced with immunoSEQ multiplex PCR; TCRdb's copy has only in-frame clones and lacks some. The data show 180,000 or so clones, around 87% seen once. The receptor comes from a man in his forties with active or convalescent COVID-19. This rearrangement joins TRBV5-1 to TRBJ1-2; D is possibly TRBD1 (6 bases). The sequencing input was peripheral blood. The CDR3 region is CASSWEPGQNYGYTF. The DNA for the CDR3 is TGCGCCAGCAGCTGGGAACCCGGACAGAACTATGGCTACACCTTC. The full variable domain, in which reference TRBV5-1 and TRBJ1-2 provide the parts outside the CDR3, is KAGVTQTPRYLIKTRGQQVTLSCSPISGHRSVSWYQQTPGQGLQFLFEYFSETQRNKGNFPGRFSGRQFSNSRSEMNVSTLELGDSALYLCASSWEPGQNYGYTFGSGTRLTVV.